This is a list of T cell receptor beta chains from one sample in a study of radiotherapy plus CTLA-4 blockade in lung cancer. Method: immunoSEQ multiplex PCR; TCRdb's copy keeps in-frame clones and lacks some. This table has some 25,000 clones, 70% to 75% appearing once. The source was peripheral blood, collected from a patient treated with radiotherapy plus ipilimumab. The receptors originated from a human donor with non-small cell lung cancer whose response to radiotherapy plus ipilimumab could not be evaluated. Each CDR3 is given with its conserved first and last residue. The order of the fields is D gene, J gene, V gene, clone size, CDR3 protein, CDR3 DNA. D genes are given only for firm matches. Clone size is given for some rows only: seen once, a few or many times, or a class if the clone is expanded.

d_gene: TRBD1; j_gene: TRBJ1-4; v_gene: TRBV10-3; abundance: few; CDR3aa: CAISESKEQGRLEKLFF; CDR3nt: TGTGCCATCAGTGAGTCGAAGGAACAGGGGAGACTCGAAAAACTGTTTTTT
d_gene: TRBD2; j_gene: TRBJ2-1; v_gene: TRBV10-1; abundance: -; CDR3aa: CASSDGGSGRHEQFF; CDR3nt: TGCGCCAGCAGTGACGGGGGTAGCGGGAGACATGAGCAGTTCTTC
d_gene: TRBD1; j_gene: TRBJ1-1; v_gene: TRBV5-1; abundance: -; CDR3aa: CASSLGQDGPQAFF; CDR3nt: TGCGCCAGCAGCTTAGGACAGGACGGTCCCCAAGCTTTCTTT
d_gene: TRBD1; j_gene: TRBJ2-3; v_gene: TRBV29-1; abundance: once; CDR3aa: CSVEGGQGLRDTQYF; CDR3nt: TGCAGCGTTGAAGGGGGACAGGGACTAAGAGATACGCAGTATTTT
d_gene: TRBD2; j_gene: TRBJ2-2; v_gene: TRBV4-1; abundance: few; CDR3aa: CASSHPRPYSGRGTGELFF; CDR3nt: TGCGCCAGCAGCCACCCCCGGCCCTATAGCGGGAGGGGCACCGGGGAGCTGTTTTTT
d_gene: -; j_gene: TRBJ2-1; v_gene: TRBV28; abundance: -; CDR3aa: CASMLRSEQFF; CDR3nt: TGTGCCAGCATGCTTAGGAGTGAGCAGTTCTTC
d_gene: -; j_gene: TRBJ2-7; v_gene: TRBV5-5; abundance: once; CDR3aa: CASSWDWNTYEQYF; CDR3nt: TGTGCCAGCAGTTGGGACTGGAACACCTACGAGCAGTACTTC
d_gene: TRBD1; j_gene: TRBJ1-2; v_gene: TRBV7-6; abundance: -; CDR3aa: CASSDRGGYTF; CDR3nt: TGTGCCAGCAGCGACAGGGGTGGCTACACCTTC
d_gene: TRBD2; j_gene: TRBJ2-5; v_gene: TRBV7-3; abundance: once; CDR3aa: CASSMGLAGGPGETQYF; CDR3nt: TGTGCCAGCAGCATGGGACTAGCGGGAGGGCCAGGGGAGACCCAGTACTTC
d_gene: -; j_gene: TRBJ2-7; v_gene: TRBV6-5; abundance: few; CDR3aa: CASSLTSGGLYEQYF; CDR3nt: TGTGCCAGCAGTTTAACCTCAGGGGGGTTGTACGAGCAGTACTTC
d_gene: TRBD1; j_gene: TRBJ1-3; v_gene: TRBV5-1; abundance: -; CDR3aa: CASSSQGAGNTIYF; CDR3nt: TGCGCCAGCAGCTCGCAGGGGGCAGGAAACACCATATATTTT
d_gene: -; j_gene: TRBJ1-2; v_gene: TRBV19; abundance: -; CDR3aa: CASSIARNGGYTF; CDR3nt: TGTGCCAGTAGTATTGCCAGAAATGGCGGCTACACCTTC
d_gene: -; j_gene: TRBJ2-2; v_gene: TRBV30; abundance: -; CDR3aa: CAWGRGGPNTGELFF; CDR3nt: TGTGCCTGGGGTCGAGGGGGACCTAACACCGGGGAGCTGTTTTTT
d_gene: -; j_gene: TRBJ2-7; v_gene: TRBV7-9; abundance: -; CDR3aa: CASSSPRYTGIYEQYF; CDR3nt: TGTGCCAGCAGCTCCCCAAGATATACGGGAATCTACGAGCAGTACTTC
d_gene: TRBD2; j_gene: TRBJ2-3; v_gene: TRBV15; abundance: -; CDR3aa: CATSRVTSGRFTDTQYF; CDR3nt: TGTGCCACCAGCAGAGTGACTAGCGGGAGGTTCACAGATACGCAGTATTTT
d_gene: -; j_gene: TRBJ2-5; v_gene: TRBV7-7; abundance: -; CDR3aa: CASSSQTTLGETQYF; CDR3nt: TGTGCCAGCAGTTCTCAGACTACTCTGGGGGAGACCCAGTACTTC
d_gene: -; j_gene: TRBJ2-7; v_gene: TRBV7-2; abundance: -; CDR3aa: CASSLAHTSYEQYF; CDR3nt: TGTGCCAGCAGCCTAGCGCACACCTCCTACGAGCAGTACTTC
d_gene: -; j_gene: TRBJ2-7; v_gene: TRBV6-6; abundance: -; CDR3aa: CASRQGQSYEQYF; CDR3nt: TGTGCCAGCAGGCAAGGACAGTCCTACGAGCAGTACTTC
d_gene: -; j_gene: TRBJ1-6; v_gene: TRBV2; abundance: -; CDR3aa: CASSLSTGRNSPLHF; CDR3nt: TGTGCCAGCAGCCTATCGACGGGGAGGAATTCACCCCTCCACTTT
d_gene: TRBD1; j_gene: TRBJ1-2; v_gene: TRBV28; abundance: -; CDR3aa: CASSLVDRSNGYTF; CDR3nt: TGTGCCAGCAGTTTAGTGGACAGGTCGAATGGCTACACCTTC
d_gene: -; j_gene: TRBJ2-1; v_gene: TRBV12-5; abundance: few; CDR3aa: CASGRGAGEQFF; CDR3nt: TGTGCTAGTGGCCGCGGGGCAGGTGAGCAGTTCTTC
d_gene: TRBD1; j_gene: TRBJ1-2; v_gene: TRBV7-8; abundance: -; CDR3aa: CASSPGQGNYGYTF; CDR3nt: TGTGCCAGCAGCCCGGGACAGGGCAACTATGGCTACACCTTC
d_gene: TRBD1; j_gene: TRBJ1-6; v_gene: TRBV5-1; abundance: -; CDR3aa: CASSWGQGDNSPLHF; CDR3nt: TGCGCCAGCAGCTGGGGACAGGGGGATAATTCACCCCTCCACTTT
d_gene: -; j_gene: TRBJ2-7; v_gene: TRBV20-1; abundance: -; CDR3aa: CSASYEQYF; CDR3nt: TGCAGTGCGAGCTACGAGCAGTACTTC
d_gene: TRBD2; j_gene: TRBJ2-7; v_gene: TRBV7-6; abundance: -; CDR3aa: CASSLLQGGAEQYF; CDR3nt: TGTGCCAGCAGCTTACTCCAGGGAGGGGCCGAGCAGTACTTC
d_gene: TRBD1; j_gene: TRBJ2-7; v_gene: TRBV7-2; abundance: few; CDR3aa: CASSFSLGQGASYEQYF; CDR3nt: TGTGCCAGCAGCTTCTCTTTGGGACAGGGTGCGTCCTACGAGCAGTACTTC
d_gene: -; j_gene: TRBJ1-5; v_gene: TRBV30; abundance: -; CDR3aa: CAWTSGRDTDTQHF; CDR3nt: TGTGCCTGGACTAGCGGGAGAGACACAGATACGCAGCATTTT
d_gene: TRBD2; j_gene: TRBJ2-1; v_gene: TRBV28; abundance: -; CDR3aa: CASSTRTSGRYNEQFF; CDR3nt: TGTGCCAGCAGTACCCGGACTAGCGGGAGGTACAATGAGCAGTTCTTC
d_gene: TRBD1; j_gene: TRBJ1-2; v_gene: TRBV4-1; abundance: once; CDR3aa: CASSRLTGDYGYTF; CDR3nt: TGCGCCAGCAGCCGATTGACAGGGGACTATGGCTACACCTTC
d_gene: TRBD1; j_gene: TRBJ2-7; v_gene: TRBV10-3; abundance: -; CDR3aa: CAISQGAVSYEQYF; CDR3nt: TGTGCCATCAGCCAGGGGGCGGTATCCTACGAGCAGTACTTC
d_gene: TRBD2; j_gene: TRBJ2-5; v_gene: TRBV5-1; abundance: -; CDR3aa: CASSPGLAGETQYF; CDR3nt: TGCGCCAGCAGCCCGGGACTAGCCGGAGAGACCCAGTACTTC
d_gene: TRBD2; j_gene: TRBJ2-1; v_gene: TRBV18; abundance: -; CDR3aa: CASSRGASGNNEQFF; CDR3nt: TGTGCCAGCTCACGCGGGGCTAGCGGTAACAATGAGCAGTTCTTC
d_gene: TRBD1; j_gene: TRBJ2-2; v_gene: TRBV29-1; abundance: -; CDR3aa: CSTGQSSGELFF; CDR3nt: TGCAGCACGGGACAGTCCTCCGGGGAGCTGTTTTTT
d_gene: -; j_gene: TRBJ2-4; v_gene: TRBV19; abundance: -; CDR3aa: CASSSTAGLAKNIQYF; CDR3nt: TGTGCCAGTAGCAGTACGGCGGGATTAGCCAAAAACATTCAGTACTTC
d_gene: TRBD2; j_gene: TRBJ2-7; v_gene: TRBV28; abundance: -; CDR3aa: CASNRLAGEQYF; CDR3nt: TGTGCCAGCAACAGACTAGCGGGCGAGCAGTACTTC
d_gene: TRBD2; j_gene: TRBJ2-2; v_gene: TRBV7-2; abundance: few; CDR3aa: CASSPSSLAGGGTGELFF; CDR3nt: TGTGCCAGCAGCCCCTCCTCCCTAGCGGGAGGAGGAACCGGGGAGCTGTTTTTT
d_gene: TRBD1; j_gene: TRBJ2-5; v_gene: TRBV27; abundance: -; CDR3aa: CASSNRDSKQETQYF; CDR3nt: TGTGCCAGCAGTAACCGGGACAGTAAGCAAGAGACCCAGTACTTC
d_gene: -; j_gene: TRBJ2-5; v_gene: TRBV4-2; abundance: -; CDR3aa: CASSHEGGHEETQYF; CDR3nt: TGTGCCAGCAGCCATGAGGGTGGTCACGAAGAGACCCAGTACTTC
d_gene: TRBD1; j_gene: TRBJ2-1; v_gene: TRBV6-5; abundance: once; CDR3aa: CASRRGTGGNEQFF; CDR3nt: TGTGCCAGCAGGCGAGGGACAGGGGGCAATGAGCAGTTCTTC
d_gene: -; j_gene: TRBJ1-5; v_gene: TRBV7-8; abundance: -; CDR3aa: CASSFDRTVQPQHF; CDR3nt: TGTGCCAGCAGCTTCGACAGGACAGTTCAGCCCCAGCATTTT
d_gene: -; j_gene: TRBJ2-3; v_gene: TRBV27; abundance: -; CDR3aa: CASSVTALQGDTQYF; CDR3nt: TGTGCCAGCAGCGTGACAGCCCTACAGGGAGATACGCAGTATTTT
d_gene: -; j_gene: TRBJ1-2; v_gene: TRBV7-9; abundance: -; CDR3aa: CASSLGSDGYTF; CDR3nt: TGTGCCAGCAGCTTAGGGTCGGATGGCTACACCTTC
d_gene: TRBD1; j_gene: TRBJ1-2; v_gene: TRBV28; abundance: -; CDR3aa: CASRRDSRVHF; CDR3nt: TGTGCCAGCAGAAGGGACAGCAGAGTCCACTTC
d_gene: -; j_gene: TRBJ2-7; v_gene: TRBV2; abundance: medium-sized; CDR3aa: CASSDLQSYEQYF; CDR3nt: TGTGCCAGCAGTGATCTTCAGTCCTACGAGCAGTACTTC